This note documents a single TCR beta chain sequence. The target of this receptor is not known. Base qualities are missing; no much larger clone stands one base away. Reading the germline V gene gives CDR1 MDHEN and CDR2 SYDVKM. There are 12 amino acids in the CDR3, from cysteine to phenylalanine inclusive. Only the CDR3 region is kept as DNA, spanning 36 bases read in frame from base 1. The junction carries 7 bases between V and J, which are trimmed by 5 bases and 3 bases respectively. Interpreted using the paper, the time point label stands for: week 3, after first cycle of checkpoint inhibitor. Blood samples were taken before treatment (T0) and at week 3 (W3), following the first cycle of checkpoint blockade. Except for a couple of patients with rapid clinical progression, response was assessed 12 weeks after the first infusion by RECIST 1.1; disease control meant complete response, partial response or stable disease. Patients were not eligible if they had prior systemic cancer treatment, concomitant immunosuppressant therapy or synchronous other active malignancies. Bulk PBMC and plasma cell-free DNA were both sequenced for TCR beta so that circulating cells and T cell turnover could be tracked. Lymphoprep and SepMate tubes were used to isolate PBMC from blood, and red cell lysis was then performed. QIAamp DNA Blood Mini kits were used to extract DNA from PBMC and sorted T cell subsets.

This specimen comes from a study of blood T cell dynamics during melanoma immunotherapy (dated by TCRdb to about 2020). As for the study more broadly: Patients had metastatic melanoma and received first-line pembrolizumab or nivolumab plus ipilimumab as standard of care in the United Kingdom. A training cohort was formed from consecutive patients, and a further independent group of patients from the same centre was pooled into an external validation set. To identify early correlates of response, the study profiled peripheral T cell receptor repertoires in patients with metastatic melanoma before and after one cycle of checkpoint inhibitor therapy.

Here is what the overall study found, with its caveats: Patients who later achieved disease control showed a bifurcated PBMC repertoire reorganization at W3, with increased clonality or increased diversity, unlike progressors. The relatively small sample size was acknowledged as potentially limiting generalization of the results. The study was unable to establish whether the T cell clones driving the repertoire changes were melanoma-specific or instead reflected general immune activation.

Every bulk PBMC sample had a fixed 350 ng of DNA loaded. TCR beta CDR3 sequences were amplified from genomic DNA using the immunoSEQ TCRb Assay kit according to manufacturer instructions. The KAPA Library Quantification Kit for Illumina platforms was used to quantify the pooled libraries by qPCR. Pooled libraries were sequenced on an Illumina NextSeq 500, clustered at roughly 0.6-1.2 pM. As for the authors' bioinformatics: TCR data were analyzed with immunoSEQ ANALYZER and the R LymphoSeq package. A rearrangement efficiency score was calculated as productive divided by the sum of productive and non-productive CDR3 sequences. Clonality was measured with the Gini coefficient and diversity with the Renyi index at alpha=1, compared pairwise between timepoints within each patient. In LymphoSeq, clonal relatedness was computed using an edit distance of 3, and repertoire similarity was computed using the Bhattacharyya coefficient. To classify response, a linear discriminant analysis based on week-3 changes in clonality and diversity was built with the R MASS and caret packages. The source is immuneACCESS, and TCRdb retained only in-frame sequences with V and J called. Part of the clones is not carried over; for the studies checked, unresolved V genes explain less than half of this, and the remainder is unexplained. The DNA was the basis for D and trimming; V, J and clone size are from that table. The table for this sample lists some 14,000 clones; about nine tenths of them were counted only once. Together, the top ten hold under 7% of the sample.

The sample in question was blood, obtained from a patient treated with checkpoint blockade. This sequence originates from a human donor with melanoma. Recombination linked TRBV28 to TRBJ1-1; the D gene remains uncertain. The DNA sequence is TGTGCCAGCAGTCGTCTGTACACTGAAGCTTTCTTT. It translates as CASSRLYTEAFF.